These T cell receptor beta chains were read from a single sample in a study of T cells in Graves' hyperthyroidism and ophthalmopathy. TCRdb recomputed calls from the multiplex PCR reads with MiXCR, one row per CDR3 protein. The sample yields some 560,000 distinct CDR3 sequences, 12% to 15% seen once. The specimen sequenced was blood. Source of these receptors: a woman aged 35 to 49 with Graves' hyperthyroidism. Both conserved end residues are part of each CDR3. A D gene is named only where the DNA matches it firmly. The size entry is marked missing in some rows and otherwise reads once, few, many or a size class.

>-|TRBV4-1|few|TRBJ2-2
TGCGCCAGCAGCCAAGAGCTCGCAGGCGCGAACACCGGGGAGCTGTTTTTT
CASSQELAGANTGELFF
>-|TRBV11-2|many|TRBJ2-3
TGTGCCAGCAGCCCAGGTAGCGGAAGCACAGATACGCAGTATTTT
CASSPGSGSTDTQYF
>TRBD2|TRBV5-4|-|TRBJ2-7
TGTGCCAGCAGCTTGGCGGGGCGGGAGGCGGGGGAGCAGTACTTC
CASSLAGREAGEQYF
>-|TRBV27|many|TRBJ1-6
TGTGCCAGCAGTTTTTCGGCGGTCGATTCACCCCTCCACTTT
CASSFSAVDSPLHF
>-|TRBV6-1|many|TRBJ2-5
TGTGCCAGCAAGGGACTTCCAATCGAAGAGACCCAGTACTTC
CASKGLPIEETQYF
>-|TRBV11-2|many|TRBJ2-1
TGTGCCAGCAGCTTAAGGGGGAATTCCTACAATGAGCAGTTCTTC
CASSLRGNSYNEQFF
>-|TRBV2|-|TRBJ2-5
TGTGCCAGCAGTGCTAAGCGGCAAGAGACCCAGTACTTC
CASSAKRQETQYF
>-|TRBV15|-|TRBJ2-5
TGTGCCACCAGCAGAAAGGGGGTGCAGGTGTCGGAGACCCAGTACTTC
CATSRKGVQVSETQYF
>TRBD2|TRBV5-1|-|TRBJ2-2
TGCGCCAGCAGCTTGGGACTAGCGACCATGACGAACACCGGGGAGCTGTTTTTT
CASSLGLATMTNTGELFF
>-|TRBV24-1|-|TRBJ2-5
TGTGCCACCAGTGCTGTCAAACAAGAGACCCAGTACTTC
CATSAVKQETQYF
>-|TRBV9|-|TRBJ2-4
TGTGCCAGCAGCGTAGGGTCGTGGGGGGGCGTAGCCAAAAACATTCAGTACTTC
CASSVGSWGGVAKNIQYF
>-|TRBV20-1|many|TRBJ2-7
TGCAGTGCCGCGGACAGCTCCTACGAGCAGTACTTC
CSAADSSYEQYF
>TRBD1|TRBV6-1|few|TRBJ2-1
TGTGCCAGCAGGACGGGACAGTACAATGAGCAGTTCTTC
CASRTGQYNEQFF
>TRBD2|TRBV15|-|TRBJ2-1
TGTGCCACGGGGGACAGACTCGGGACTAGCGGTAATGAGCAGTTCTTC
CATGDRLGTSGNEQFF
>-|TRBV5-1|many|TRBJ2-1
TGCGCCAGCAGCTTGGAGTGGCGTGCCCCCTACAATGAGCAGTTCTTC
CASSLEWRAPYNEQFF
>TRBD1|TRBV28|-|TRBJ1-2
TGTGCCAGCAGTAGTCACAGGGGGCAGTTCTATGGCTACACCTTC
CASSSHRGQFYGYTF
>-|TRBV12-3/TRBV12-4|many|TRBJ1-4
TGTGCCAGCAGCCGCCGAACAGATGCAACTAATGAAAAACTGTTTTTT
CASSRRTDATNEKLFF
>-|TRBV12-3/TRBV12-4|many|TRBJ1-1
TGTGCCAGCAGTTTGTCAGGCAGAGAAACTGAAGCTTTCTTT
CASSLSGRETEAFF
>TRBD1|TRBV19|-|TRBJ2-1
TGTGCCAGTAGTAGAGACCGGGACAGGGTTTACAATGAGCAGTTCTTC
CASSRDRDRVYNEQFF
>TRBD1|TRBV20-1|once|TRBJ1-2
TGCAGAGGGACAGGGGGCGCCGGCTACACCTTC
CRGTGGAGYTF
>-|TRBV11-3|-|TRBJ2-6
TGTGCCAGCAGCTTAGCGGGCAGCCCTTTATCTGGGGCCAACGTCCTGACTTTC
CASSLAGSPLSGANVLTF
>-|TRBV6-1|many|TRBJ2-7
TGTGCCAGCGTAGCACAGGGCTCCTACGAGCAGTACTTC
CASVAQGSYEQYF
>-|TRBV20-1|many|TRBJ2-5
TGCAGTCACAGGGTGGGTAGAGAGACCCAGTACTTC
CSHRVGRETQYF
>TRBD1|TRBV12-3/TRBV12-4|many|TRBJ2-1
TGTGCCAGCAGGACGACAGGGAATGAGCAGTTCTTC
CASRTTGNEQFF
>TRBD2|TRBV11-3|few|TRBJ2-5
TGTGCCAGCAGCTTAGATAAAGGACTAGCGGGGCAAGAGACCCAGTACTTC
CASSLDKGLAGQETQYF
>-|TRBV30|many|TRBJ1-6
TGTGCCTGGACCGCCGATGGGGGCCGCTTAGGGTCACCCCTCCACTTT
CAWTADGGRLGSPLHF
>TRBD2|TRBV3-1|once|TRBJ2-1
TGTGCCAGCAGATTCGGACTAGCGGGGCGTAATGAGCAGTTCTTC
CASRFGLAGRNEQFF
>-|TRBV28|-|TRBJ1-5
TGTGCCAGCAGTTTAGGGCAGGGGCATCAGCCCCAGCATTTT
CASSLGQGHQPQHF
>-|TRBV30|many|TRBJ2-2
TGTGCCTGGAGGCTAAGTCAGGGAGGGGGCACCGGGGAGCTGTTTTTT
CAWRLSQGGGTGELFF
>-|TRBV10-2|few|TRBJ2-7
TGCGCCAGTATGTCAGTAGGACGCGAGCAGTACTTC
CASMSVGREQYF
>TRBD2|TRBV28|many|TRBJ2-1
TGTGCCAGCAGTCCCAACTCCGGACTAGCGGGTAGCTCCTACAATGAGCAGTTCTTC
CASSPNSGLAGSSYNEQFF
>TRBD2|TRBV19|-|TRBJ2-6
TGTGCCACCATACGGGGGAGGGCTCAATCTGGGGCCAACGTCCTGACTTTC
CATIRGRAQSGANVLTF
>-|TRBV12-3/TRBV12-4|few|TRBJ2-3
TGTGCCAGCAGTTTAAGGGCACCTAGCACAGATACGCAGTATTTT
CASSLRAPSTDTQYF
>TRBD1|TRBV2|many|TRBJ1-4
TGTGCCAGCAATAGACAGGGCTCCAATGAAAAACTGTTTTTT
CASNRQGSNEKLFF
>TRBD1|TRBV24-1|few|TRBJ1-2
TGTGCCACCAGTGATTCAGGGCTGAAACAGGGGGGCCCTTATGGCTACACCTTC
CATSDSGLKQGGPYGYTF
>-|TRBV5-1|-|TRBJ2-2
TGCGCCAGCAGCTTGTTCAGGGAGAACACCGGGGAGCTGTTTTTT
CASSLFRENTGELFF
>-|TRBV28|many|TRBJ2-7
TGTGCCAGCAGTTTTGAATACGAGCAGTACTTC
CASSFEYEQYF
>TRBD2|TRBV20-1|many|TRBJ2-1
TGCAGTGCTAGAAAACTAGCGGGAGACAATGAGCAGTTCTTC
CSARKLAGDNEQFF
>-|TRBV28|many|TRBJ2-3
TGTGCCAGTCCGCCGAGTCGCTCACCAACAATTAGCACAGATACGCAGTATTTT
CASPPSRSPTISTDTQYF
>-|TRBV20-1|few|TRBJ2-7
TGCAGTGCTAGAGTGAGCTCTCAAGAGCAGTACTTC
CSARVSSQEQYF
>TRBD2|TRBV7-2|many|TRBJ2-1
TGTGCCAGCAGCTTAGCTAGCGGGCGTTACAATGAGCAGTTCTTC
CASSLASGRYNEQFF
>-|TRBV5-1|many|TRBJ2-2
TGCGCCAGCGGAAAGGACACTGGGAACACCGGGGAGCTGTTTTTT
CASGKDTGNTGELFF
>-|TRBV9|-|TRBJ2-2
TGTGCCAGCAGCGTAGGACGCGCCGGGGGGCTGTTTTTT
CASSVGRAGGLFF
>-|TRBV28|many|TRBJ1-3
TGTGCCAGCAGTTTATCGTTCGGGGAAAACACCATATATTTT
CASSLSFGENTIYF
>-|TRBV20-1|-|TRBJ2-2
TGCAGTGCTAGAGATCTGGTCACCGGGGAGCTGTTTTTT
CSARDLVTGELFF
>-|TRBV3-1|many|TRBJ1-2
TGTGCCAGCAGCCAAGCAGGATTTAAGTATGGCTACACCTTC
CASSQAGFKYGYTF
>-|TRBV5-1|many|TRBJ1-1
TGCGCCAGCACCGCCCCGGGACAAATGAACACTGAAGCTTTCTTT
CASTAPGQMNTEAFF
>TRBD1|TRBV18|many|TRBJ2-1
TGTGCCAGCTCACCACCGGGACAGACACCCTACAATGAGCAGTTCTTC
CASSPPGQTPYNEQFF
>TRBD1|TRBV28|many|TRBJ2-7
TGTGCCAGCACCCGACGGGACAGGTTCTACGAGCAGTACTTC
CASTRRDRFYEQYF